The clone carrying this TCR beta chain was picked up many times. Its target is not known. Mismatch with germline at one junction end may stem from a read error. This CDR3 spans 16 amino acids. Germline V gene data show CDR1 as SGHAT and CDR2 as FQNNGV. Together with a sample-barcoded 5' primer, a J-beta primer mix was included in a second PCR lasting about 7 to 11 cycles. From the 5' RACE reads, TCRdb called clonotypes with MiXCR, one entry per CDR3 protein. The sample records some 700,000 distinct CDR3 sequences, around 46% being singletons. This record belongs to a study of blood T cells in healthy people across ages. Study-level points and caveats: Relative to aged donors, long-lived donors carried more naive CD4+ cells and displayed higher diversity.

The clonotype originates from a woman aged 60-75 years in good health. The V and J genes are TRBV11-2 and TRBJ2-3; TRBD2 matches 12 bases. The sequenced sample was blood. The CDR3 sequence is CASSLGGLAGTDTQYF. The CDR3 DNA sequence: TGTGCTAGCAGCTTAGGCGGACTAGCGGGAACAGATACGCAGTATTTT.